The subject of this entry is one T cell receptor (beta chain). This sample was included in a study of blood T cell repertoires in COVID-19. Study in general: The United States, Italy and Spain were the sources of the acute and convalescent COVID-19 samples. T cells, B-cell-depleted T cells, or PBMCs supplied cDNA or gDNA.

As handled by the study authors: Cell counts per sample came from amplifying reference gene primers. Assay used: immunoSEQ multiplex PCR; TCRdb lists only in-frame clones, some missing. D and trimming come from the DNA, and the V and J calls and clone size come from that table. Of around 150,000 clones listed, around 80% were seen once; the top ten hold roughly 15%. The CDR3 is 12 amino acids. Trimming took off 3 bases at V and 8 bases at J, with 13 bases between the two ends. Germline V gene lookup returns CDR1 GTSNPN and CDR2 SVGIG (reference sequence). The chain carries TRBV30 and TRBJ1-2; a weak D match, TRBD1 (6 bases). Sequencing used peripheral blood. The sequence derives from a man in his fifties with acute or convalescent COVID-19. The CDR3: CAWRDPDRGYTF. Here the CDR3 DNA reads TGTGCCTGGAGGGACCCCGACAGGGGCTACACCTTC.